This T cell receptor beta chain appears in the sequencing data of a study of T cells expressing NK-cell markers. Study overall: Sorted T-cell subsets CD3+CD56+NKG2C+, CD3+CD56+NKG2C- and CD3+CD56-NKG2C+ were TCR beta-sequenced. General observations from the study: Among several donors, these clonotypes also ranked first in the CD3+CD56-NKG2C+ fraction. Six donors had dominant NKG2C+ clonotypes that comprised about 1.0-7.0% of their CD8+ T cells.

The CDR3 is 15 amino acids. The germline V gene has CDR1 SGHRS and CDR2 YFSETQ. From the 5' RACE reads, TCRdb lists one entry per CDR3 protein and no DNA. Its table records a few hundred thousand distinct CDR3 sequences. On this clonotype: The target antigen is unknown.

Sequencing was done on a sample of blood T cells: a sorted CD56 or NKG2C T cell subset, CD4+ or CD8+ T cells, or bulk PBMC T cells (not recorded which). The chain uses TRBV5-1 and TRBJ2-1. This TCR derives from a woman aged 45-65 years in good health. The CDR3 here is CASSPRDARYNEQFF.